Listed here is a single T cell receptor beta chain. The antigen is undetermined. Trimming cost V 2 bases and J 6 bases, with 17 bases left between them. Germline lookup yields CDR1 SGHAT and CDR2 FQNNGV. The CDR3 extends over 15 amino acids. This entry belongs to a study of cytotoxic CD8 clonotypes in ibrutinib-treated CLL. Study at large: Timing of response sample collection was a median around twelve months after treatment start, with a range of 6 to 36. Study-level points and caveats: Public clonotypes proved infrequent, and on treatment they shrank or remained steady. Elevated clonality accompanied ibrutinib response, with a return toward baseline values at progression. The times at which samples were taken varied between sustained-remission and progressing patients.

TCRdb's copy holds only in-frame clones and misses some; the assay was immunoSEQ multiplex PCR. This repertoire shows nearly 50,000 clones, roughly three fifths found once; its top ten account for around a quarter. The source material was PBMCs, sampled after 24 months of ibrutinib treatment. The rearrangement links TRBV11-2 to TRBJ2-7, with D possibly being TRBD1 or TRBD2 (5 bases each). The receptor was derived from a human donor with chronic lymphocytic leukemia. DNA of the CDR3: TGTGCCAGCAGCTTATTATCGGGGCAAACCGGCGAGCAGTACTTC. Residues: CASSLLSGQTGEQYF.